The 31 T cell receptor beta chains in this list originate from one sample, sequenced in a study of response to subunit inactivated influenza vaccine. TCRdb fed the RT-PCR reads into MiXCR, producing one record per CDR3 protein. The repertoire includes hundreds of thousands of distinct CDR3 sequences, 16% of them detected once, and 2.5% to 3.5% sits in the top ten. This material consisted of CD4+ T cells sorted from PBMCs, taken about 24 months after vaccination. The receptors come from a man between 50 and 69 years old who received an inactivated influenza vaccine.

This clonotype was seen ten or more times. The germline gene is not matched at one end of the junction; a read error may be the cause. The J gene is TRBJ2-1, the V gene TRBV10-2, with 14 bases that match TRBD2. This CDR3 has 11 amino acids. Germline CDR1 reads WSHSY; CDR2 reads SAAADI. The DNA for the CDR3 is TGCGCCAGCGGGACTAGCGGGGGTCAGCTCTTC. This translates into CASGTSGGQLF.

This clonotype showed up just a few times. V and J are TRBV20-1 and TRBJ2-7; maybe TRBD1 (5 bases). Germline-derived CDR1 and CDR2 are DFQATT and SNEGSKA (reference sequence). The CDR3 runs to 11 residues. V dropped 2 bases and J dropped 10 bases, with 12 bases sitting between them. CDR3 sequence (DNA): TGCAGTGCTAGAAAAGACAGCTTACAGTACTTC. This codes for CSARKDSLQYF.

The chain is built from TRBV11-2 and TRBJ2-3, with 11 bases matching TRBD2. The CDR3 covers 18 residues. Germline CDR1 is SGHAT and CDR2 is FQNNGV. J was trimmed by 6 bases and V by 5 bases; bases with no gene match: 16. CDR3 nucleotides: TGTGCCAGCAGCCGTTGGGGAAATAGCGGGGGGGCAATGGATACGCAGTATTTT. Its protein is CASSRWGNSGGAMDTQYF.

The chain has TRBV19 and TRBJ2-4; 10 bases fit TRBD2. Germline V gives CDR1 LNHDA, CDR2 SQIVND (reference sequence). The J segment lost 4 bases and the V segment lost 5 bases, leaving 8 bases of the junction unmatched. This CDR3 spans 16 amino acids. The CDR3 reads CASSAPSSGRKNIQYF. CDR3 coding DNA: TGTGCCAGTAGTGCGCCTTCTAGCGGGAGAAAAAACATTCAGTACTTC.

The chain links TRBV20-1 to TRBJ2-2; tentatively, D is TRBD2 (6 bases). V shed 0 bases and J shed 5 bases, with 13 bases lying between them. From germline, CDR1 is DFQATT and CDR2 SNEGSKA (reference sequence). This CDR3 has 15 amino acids. The CDR3 spells CSARDLAGGTGELFF. The CDR3 DNA reads TGCAGTGCTAGAGATCTGGCTGGAGGGACCGGGGAGCTGTTTTTT.

The sample holds many counts of this clonotype. The chain recombines TRBV20-1 with TRBJ1-1; D might be TRBD1 (5 bases). CDR3 length: 12 amino acids. CDR1 DFQATT and CDR2 SNEGSKA come from the germline V gene (reference sequence). Trimming removed 5 bases from V and 0 bases from J, with 7 bases in between. Written as DNA, the CDR3 is TGCAGTGCTGGGGCCATGAACACTGAAGCTTTCTTT. The encoded protein is CSAGAMNTEAFF.

In this sample, this clonotype turned up a few times. The chain has TRBV10-3 and TRBJ2-2, with TRBD2 as a possible D gene (6 bases). The CDR3 has 14 amino acids. Germline CDR1 is ENHRY and CDR2 is SYGVKD. V was clipped by 6 bases and J by 7 bases, with 15 bases between them. As DNA, the CDR3 is TGTGCCATCAGGTTGAGTGCTAGCGACGGGGAGCTGTTTTTT. It is translated as CAIRLSASDGELFF.

The chain uses TRBV5-1 and TRBJ2-7; perhaps TRBD2 as D (6 bases). The germline gives CDR1 SGHRS, CDR2 YFSETQ. CDR3 length: 15 amino acids. With 1 base removed from V and 6 bases from J, the gap between germline ends came to 17 bases. Written as DNA, the CDR3 is TGCGCCAGCAGCTTGTTCTCTGGACTATCTGGCGAGCAGTACTTC. Its translation is CASSLFSGLSGEQYF.

This clonotype was seen only a few times. V and J are TRBV20-1 and TRBJ2-3; 10 bases align to TRBD1. This CDR3 has 14 residues. V trimming: 3 bases; J trimming: 4 bases; junction bases outside the gene matches: 4. CDR1 DFQATT and CDR2 SNEGSKA come from the germline V gene (reference sequence). This chain's CDR3 is CSARPGQGSDTQYF. The CDR3 DNA follows: TGCAGTGCTAGGCCGGGACAGGGGTCAGATACGCAGTATTTT.

This clonotype appeared a few times. This chain links TRBV4-3 with TRBJ2-1; 8 bases agree with TRBD2. There are 18 residues in the CDR3. Trimming at V came to 1 base and at J to 7 bases, leaving 15 bases not matched to a gene. Germline V gives CDR1 LGHNA, CDR2 YSLEER. Written as DNA, the CDR3 is TGCGCCAGCAGCCAAGGCGCTGTTTTAGCGGGGAACCTAAATGAGCAGTTCTTC. Translating gives CASSQGAVLAGNLNEQFF.

V and J are TRBV5-1 and TRBJ2-2; maybe TRBD1 (8 bases). Trimming took 4 bases from V and 6 from J, leaving 16 bases between them. The CDR3 is made up of 15 amino acids. Germline loops: CDR1 SGHRS, CDR2 YFSETQ. The CDR3 DNA sequence: TGCGCCAGCAGCGAACTACAGGGGGGGGCCGGGGAGCTGTTTTTT. Its translation is CASSELQGGAGELFF. The variable domain in full, completed from reference TRBV5-1 and TRBJ2-2, reads KAGVTQTPRYLIKTRGQQVTLSCSPISGHRSVSWYQQTPGQGLQFLFEYFSETQRNKGNFPGRFSGRQFSNSRSEMNVSTLELGDSALYLCASSELQGGAGELFFGEGSRLTVL.

With respect to this clonotype: At one boundary the junction diverges from the germline segment, which might be a read error. CDR3 nucleotides: TGTGCCAGCAGAACAGACGCGTTGACAGAGACCCAGGACTTC. Protein: CASRTDALTETQDF. The rearrangement uses TRBV12-3 or TRBV12-4 and TRBJ2-5; the D gene is possibly TRBD1 (5 bases). CDR3 length: 14 amino acids.

The chain employs TRBV20-1 and TRBJ2-1, with D possibly being TRBD1 (5 bases). V was pared by 8 bases and J by 0 bases, with 17 bases between. The germline V gene encodes CDR1 DFQATT and CDR2 SNEGSKA (reference sequence). The CDR3 runs 15 residues. This CDR3 reads CSTPNPRGSYNEQFF. In DNA form, the CDR3 reads TGCAGTACACCGAATCCAAGGGGCTCCTACAATGAGCAGTTCTTC.

This clonotype was observed at least ten times. The chain combines TRBV3-1 with TRBJ2-5; D is undetermined. CDR1 is LGHDT and CDR2 is YNNKEL in the germline V gene (reference sequence). The CDR3 extends over 14 amino acids. V lost 2 bases and J 2 bases, leaving 9 bases between the germline ends. CDR3 sequence: CASSQSETQETQYF. CDR3 coding DNA: TGTGCCAGCAGCCAATCCGAAACGCAAGAGACCCAGTACTTC.

V is TRBV18 and J is TRBJ1-1; no reliable D call. This CDR3 comprises 13 residues. V lost 3 bases and J 3 bases, leaving 8 bases between the germline ends. Per the germline V gene, CDR1 is KGHSH and CDR2 is LQKENI. CDR3 sequence: CASSPSKDTEAFF. CDR3 DNA sequence: TGTGCCAGCTCACCGAGCAAGGACACTGAAGCTTTCTTT. The whole variable domain, filled in from reference TRBV18 and TRBJ1-1, reads NAGVMQNPRHLVRRRGQEARLRCSPMKGHSHVYWYRQLPEEGLKFMVYLQKENIIDESGMPKERFSAEFPKEGPSILRIQQVVRGDSAAYFCASSPSKDTEAFFGQGTRLTVV.

V gene TRBV4-1 combines with J gene TRBJ2-7; 13 bases are shared with TRBD2. Germline assignment: CDR1 MGHRA and CDR2 YSYEKL. The length of the CDR3 is 15 residues. V lost 4 bases to trimming and J lost 6 bases; unmatched junction nucleotides: 6. CDR3 DNA sequence: TGCGCCAGCAGCCGTACTAGCGGGAGGGATGGCGAGCAGTACTTC. This gives the protein CASSRTSGRDGEQYF.

This clonotype has more than one count but fewer than ten. This chain links TRBV7-9 with TRBJ2-7; 11 bases are shared with TRBD1. CDR1 is SEHNR, CDR2 FQNEAQ, per germline (reference sequence). This CDR3 contains 15 residues. V shed 4 bases and J 2 bases; nucleotides not matched to a gene: 4. CDR3 region: CASSSGQGATYEQYF. CDR3 nucleotides: TGTGCCAGCAGCTCAGGACAGGGGGCTACCTACGAGCAGTACTTC.

This sequence joins TRBV20-1 and TRBJ2-7, with D maybe TRBD2 (6 bases). There are 15 residues in the CDR3. In germline, CDR1 is DFQATT, CDR2 SNEGSKA (reference sequence). V lost 3 bases and J 1 base, leaving 16 bases between the germline ends. The CDR3 DNA is TGCAGTGCTAGCCCCCCCGGGAGCGTTTCCTACGAGCAGTACTTC. Translating it yields CSASPPGSVSYEQYF.

This clonotype has just a few counts. V gene TRBV4-1 combines with J gene TRBJ1-5; D unresolved. The germline CDR1 and CDR2 sequences are MGHRA and YSYEKL. This CDR3 is built from 12 residues. Trimming removed 1 base from V and 6 bases from J, with 4 bases in between. The CDR3 here is CASSQAGQPQHF. CDR3 nucleotides: TGCGCCAGCAGCCAAGCCGGTCAGCCCCAGCATTTT.

This clonotype was seen more than once but under ten times. The chain employs TRBV7-2 and TRBJ2-7, with D perhaps being TRBD1 or TRBD2 (5 bases each). CDR1 SGHTA and CDR2 FQGNSA come from the germline V gene. This CDR3 region has 15 residues. Between the trimmed V and J ends, which lost 3 bases and 3 bases, there was a span of 15 bases. As DNA, the CDR3 is TGTGCCAGCAGCTTCGACCGAGGGGTGATCTACGAGCAGTACTTC. This codes for CASSFDRGVIYEQYF.

V usage is TRBV6-8 and J usage is TRBJ2-7, with D unresolved. The CDR3 totals 9 residues. Trimming took 7 bases from V and 5 from J, leaving 3 bases between them. The germline V gene has CDR1 MNHGY and CDR2 SAAAGT. The CDR3 sequence: CASTHEQYF. CDR3 DNA: TGTGCCAGCACGCACGAGCAGTACTTC.

The chain links TRBV5-1 to TRBJ2-7; weak D call: TRBD2 (5 bases). Germline V CDR1 and CDR2: SGHRS, YFSETQ. V was trimmed by 4 bases and J by 3 bases, leaving 20 bases between them. The CDR3 extends over 16 amino acids. The DNA for the CDR3 is TGCGCCAGCAGCCAAGAGGGCAGTGGCGGCTTCTACGAGCAGTACTTC. This encodes CASSQEGSGGFYEQYF.

The CDR3 is CASRILGRGNEQFF. In DNA, the CDR3 is TGTGCCAGCAGGATTTTGGGTCGGGGGAATGAGCAGTTCTTC. The V call is TRBV6-2 or TRBV6-3, the J call TRBJ2-1, with D possibly matching TRBD2 (6 bases). Trimming removed 6 bases at V and 7 bases at J, with 16 bases between. The CDR3 length is 14 residues. Germline CDR1 is MNHEY and CDR2 is SVGEGT.

The chain combines TRBV7-2 with TRBJ2-1; D possibly matches TRBD1 or TRBD2 (5 bases each). The CDR3 runs to 15 residues. Trimming stripped 1 base from V and 2 bases from J, with 9 bases between. CDR1 and CDR2 from the germline V gene are SGHTA and FQGNSA. The DNA for the CDR3 is TGTGCCAGCAGCTTAGGGGGGTTGCCCTACAATGAGCAGTTCTTC. This gives the protein CASSLGGLPYNEQFF.

This clonotype was observed a handful of times. This chain uses TRBV28 with TRBJ2-3; D unresolved. Germline V gives CDR1 MDHEN, CDR2 SYDVKM. The ends were cut back, 1 base at V and 4 bases at J, with 15 bases in the middle. The CDR3 totals 16 residues. CDR3 residues: CASSLFQYSAPDTQYF. The CDR3, as DNA: TGTGCCAGCAGTTTATTCCAGTATTCTGCCCCAGATACGCAGTATTTT.

V gene TRBV15 combines with J gene TRBJ2-2; D is possibly TRBD2 (5 bases). V was clipped by 5 bases and J by 4 bases, with 11 bases between them. The germline CDR1 and CDR2 sequences are LNHNV and YYDKDF (reference sequence). CDR3 length: 14 residues. The CDR3 here is CATSGERSTGELFF. The CDR3 DNA follows: TGTGCCACCAGCGGCGAGCGGAGCACCGGGGAGCTGTTTTTT.

This clonotype was observed a handful of times. The rearrangement uses TRBV10-3 and TRBJ2-5; no reliable D call. Germline values: CDR1 ENHRY, CDR2 SYGVKD. The V end lost 4 bases, the J end lost 2 bases, and 11 bases lay between the germline ends. The CDR3 runs 14 residues. The CDR3 nucleotides are TGTGCCATCAGTGTTCGACCGAGACAAGAGACCCAGTACTTC. This gives the protein CAISVRPRQETQYF.

This clonotype was seen only a few times. The chain recombines TRBV7-2 with TRBJ1-2, with a weak D call TRBD1 (6 bases). Germline loops: CDR1 SGHTA, CDR2 FQGNSA. The CDR3 has 17 amino acids. Trimming removed 1 base at V and 8 bases at J, with 23 bases between. The CDR3 bases are TGTGCCAGCAGCTTAGGCGGCCAGGACACAGGGATACGGGGCTACACCTTC. Translating gives CASSLGGQDTGIRGYTF.

V usage is TRBV12-3 or TRBV12-4 and J usage is TRBJ2-7, with D possibly matching TRBD2 (6 bases). This CDR3 contains 14 residues. Between the trimmed V and J ends, which lost 1 base and 6 bases, there was a span of 13 bases. As DNA, the CDR3 is TGTGCCAGCAGTTTAGGTGGGGGGAACGGCGAGCAGTACTTC. It translates to CASSLGGGNGEQYF.

The V call is TRBV7-8, the J call TRBJ2-1; 13 nucleotides agree with TRBD2. The CDR3 consists of 15 residues. The V gene's germline CDR1 is SGHVS and CDR2 FQNEAQ. The V segment lost 4 bases and the J segment 6 bases; nucleotides outside the gene matches: 3. DNA for the CDR3: TGTGCCAGCAGCTCGGGACTAGCGGGACTCAATGAGCAGTTCTTC. Amino acid sequence: CASSSGLAGLNEQFF. Looking up the rest from reference TRBV7-8 and TRBJ2-1 gives the full variable domain: GAGVSQSPRYKVAKRGQDVALRCDPISGHVSLFWYQQALGQGPEFLTYFQNEAQLDKSGLPSDRFFAERPEGSVSTLKIQRTQQEDSAVYLCASSSGLAGLNEQFFGPGTRLTVL.

This clonotype was observed at least ten times. The rearrangement joins TRBV4-2 to TRBJ2-7; 8 bases are a match to TRBD1. The J segment lost 4 bases and the V segment lost 1 base, leaving 6 bases of the junction unmatched. The CDR3 has 15 amino acids. Germline lookup yields CDR1 LGHNA and CDR2 YNFKEQ. CDR3 residues: CASSQVVDREYEQYF. CDR3 DNA sequence: TGTGCCAGCAGCCAAGTTGTGGACAGGGAATACGAGCAGTACTTC.